The next 5 T cell receptor beta chains were all read from a single sample in a study of T-cell memory formation after mild COVID-19. In TCRdb, the 5' RACE reads were re-called with MiXCR into one record per CDR3 protein. The sample records about 190,000 distinct CDR3 sequences, about 16% being singletons. Sequencing was carried out using PBMCs or a T cell subset sorted from them (not recorded which). The source of these receptors is an adult woman who had mild COVID-19 (a few samples of this study predate the infection). Cell type and time point are not known.

This sequence joins TRBV14 and TRBJ2-2, with 11 bases aligning to TRBD2. Unmatched junction bases numbered 4, after V lost 6 bases and J lost 1 base. Germline V gene data show CDR1 as SGHDN and CDR2 as FVKESK. The CDR3 is 16 amino acids. CDR3 nucleotide sequence: TGTGCCAGCAGTCGAACTAGCGGGAGGAACACCGGGGAGCTGTTTTTT. Its protein is CASSRTSGRNTGELFF.

The chain employs TRBV12-3 or TRBV12-4 and TRBJ1-2; no firm D call. V lost 2 bases and J 0 bases, leaving 10 bases between the germline ends. This CDR3 has 15 residues. Here the CDR3 DNA reads TGTGCCAGCAGTTTATTTCGGCAACCTAACTATGGCTACACCTTC. As protein: CASSLFRQPNYGYTF.

The table lists this clonotype with many counts. V usage is TRBV5-1 and J usage is TRBJ2-7; the D call may be TRBD1 or TRBD2 (5 bases each). This CDR3 region has 14 residues. Between the trimmed V and J ends, which lost 1 base and 4 bases, there was a span of 12 bases. The germline V gene has CDR1 SGHRS and CDR2 YFSETQ. CDR3 amino acids: CASSLSGTQYEQYF. CDR3 DNA: TGCGCCAGCAGCTTGTCCGGGACGCAGTACGAGCAGTACTTC.

This clonotype was seen ten or more times. The chain is built from TRBV7-2 and TRBJ2-2; D might be TRBD2 (6 bases). Germline V gene lookup returns CDR1 SGHTA and CDR2 FQGNSA. This CDR3 has 18 amino acids. Trimming removed 5 bases from V and 8 bases from J, with 27 bases in between. The CDR3 region is CASSLVTGTPFQAGELFF. CDR3 in DNA: TGTGCCAGCAGCCTAGTGACCGGGACTCCTTTTCAGGCGGGGGAGCTGTTTTTT.

DNA for the CDR3: TGCAGCGTGTCCCCGATACTGAACACTGAAGCTTTCTTT. Translation: CSVSPILNTEAFF. J is TRBJ1-1 and V is TRBV29-1; D ambiguous. Trimming removed 6 bases at V and 0 bases at J, with 11 bases between. The germline V gene has CDR1 SQVTM and CDR2 ANQGSEA. The CDR3 spans 13 residues.